The 25 T cell receptor beta chains below come from one sample, sequenced in a study of blood T cells in healthy people across ages (dated by TCRdb to the mid-2010s). Receptor amplification or capture employed 5' RACE. The sequencer was an Illumina HiSeq 2500. A second PCR of roughly 7 to 12 cycles was performed with a sample-barcoded 5' primer and a J-beta primer mix. Through fastp at Q25 and MiXCR, TCRdb rebuilt clones from the public reads, retaining in-frame beta chains. When rows share a CDR3 protein, they turn into one entry using the most common DNA and genes. This sample gives 1,500,000 or so distinct CDR3 sequences in total; 45% to 70% of them show up just once. The ten most abundant clones make up over 5.5% of the sample. Sequencing was performed on blood. The receptors here all came from a young man in good health.

The CDR3 DNA follows: TGTGCCAGCAGTTTATCGCGGGGGTACCAAGAGACCCAGTACTTC. Encoded protein: CASSLSRGYQETQYF. The J gene is TRBJ2-5, the V gene TRBV27, with 7 bases matching TRBD2. This CDR3 is built from 15 residues. CDR1 is MNHEY and CDR2 is SMNVEV in the germline V gene (reference sequence). Losses at the gene ends were 0 bases for V and 0 bases for J; bases not matched to a gene: 1.

This chain joins TRBV12-3 or TRBV12-4 and TRBJ2-2, with TRBD1 matching 7 bases. The trim removed 1 base at V and 7 bases at J, leaving 6 bases unmatched. The CDR3 is made up of 15 amino acids. DNA for the CDR3: TGTGCCAGCAGTTTAGGGACAGGAGCCCACGGGGAGCTGTTTTTT. It is translated as CASSLGTGAHGELFF.

V gene TRBV7-8 combines with J gene TRBJ2-1, with TRBD2 matching 13 bases. Germline V gives CDR1 SGHVS, CDR2 FQNEAQ. This CDR3 region has 17 residues. V lost 4 bases, J lost 6 bases, and 9 bases stayed unmatched. CDR3 sequence reads: CASSSRGGLAGSNEQFF. In DNA, the CDR3 is TGTGCCAGCAGCTCGAGAGGGGGACTAGCGGGGAGCAATGAGCAGTTCTTC.

The chain combines TRBV28 with TRBJ2-4, with TRBD1 matching 8 bases. Germline CDR1 is MDHEN and CDR2 is SYDVKM. Losses at the gene ends were 8 bases for V and 13 bases for J; bases not matched to a gene: 13. The CDR3 is 13 residues long. CDR3 coding DNA: TGTGCCAGCCGAGGGACAGGTCTAGGGGCCCAGTACTTC. Translated, it gives CASRGTGLGAQYF.

The chain carries TRBV27 and TRBJ1-1, with 7 bases aligning to TRBD1. Germline CDR1 reads MNHEY; CDR2 reads SMNVEV (reference sequence). The CDR3 runs 14 residues. The trim removed 4 bases at V and 2 bases at J, leaving 4 bases unmatched. CDR3 sequence (DNA): TGTGCCAGCAGTTCCAGGGGGAGAAACACTGAAGCTTTCTTT. Residues: CASSSRGRNTEAFF.

This clonotype turned up a few times. J is TRBJ1-2 and V is TRBV15, with D possibly matching TRBD1 (6 bases). The CDR3 length is 13 residues. The germline V and J ends were trimmed by 0 bases and 5 bases, with 7 bases remaining between them. Germline V gene sequence: CDR1 LNHNV, CDR2 YYDKDF (reference sequence). CDR3 nucleotide sequence: TGTGCCACCAGCAGAGAACAGGGATATGGCTACACCTTC. Translation: CATSREQGYGYTF.

The rearrangement uses TRBV12-3 or TRBV12-4 and TRBJ2-5; 11 bases align to TRBD2. The DNA end lines up better with TRBJ2-7; the J call may be wrong. The CDR3 is made up of 15 amino acids. CDR3 nucleotide sequence: TGTGCCAGCAGTGCCCCGGGACTAGCGGTTTTCGAGCAGTACTTC. Protein product: CASSAPGLAVFEQYF.

The table lists this clonotype with a few counts. The rearrangement links TRBV27 to TRBJ1-4; 9 nucleotides align to TRBD1. This CDR3 has 15 residues. V trimming: 7 bases; J trimming: 7 bases; junction bases outside the gene matches: 10. Per the germline V gene, CDR1 is MNHEY and CDR2 is SMNVEV (reference sequence). The CDR3 region is CASTSDRGSREKLFF. The CDR3 nucleotides read TGTGCCAGCACCTCGGACAGGGGAAGCCGTGAAAAACTGTTTTTT.

The chain has TRBV20-1 and TRBJ2-1, with D tentatively TRBD2 (6 bases). The ends were cut back, 4 bases at V and 6 bases at J, with 13 bases in the middle. The CDR3 extends over 13 amino acids. CDR1 is DFQATT, CDR2 SNEGSKA, per germline (reference sequence). The CDR3 protein is CSATRDWFNEQFF. The CDR3, as DNA: TGCAGTGCTACCCGGGACTGGTTCAATGAGCAGTTCTTC.

A note on this clonotype: A much larger clone differs by one base, so this may be a read error. The chain combines TRBV29-1 with TRBJ2-5; the D is unclear. Germline CDR1 reads SQVTM; CDR2 reads ANQGSEA. The CDR3 sequence is 13 residues long. CDR3 protein: CSGEGQYQETQYF. DNA for the CDR3: TGCAGCGGTGAAGGGCAGTACCAAGAGACCCAGTACTTC.

The chain combines TRBV7-2 with TRBJ2-1; 7 bases agree with TRBD1. V was pared by 5 bases and J by 6 bases, with 13 bases of the junction left unmatched. The CDR3 has 16 residues. CDR1 is SGHTA and CDR2 is FQGNSA in the germline V gene. The CDR3: CASSQRQGPLSNEQFF. The DNA of the CDR3 is TGTGCCAGCAGCCAACGACAGGGACCATTAAGCAATGAGCAGTTCTTC.

CDR3 DNA: TGTGCCAGCAGTTACAGCGGGGGGGCCACCACAGATACGCAGTATTTT. Its protein product is CASSYSGGATTDTQYF. V is TRBV6-5 and J is TRBJ2-3; the match to TRBD2 covers 10 bases. The germline V gene encodes CDR1 MNHEY and CDR2 SVGAGI. The junction had 4 bases not matched to a gene; V was cut back by 2 bases and J by 2 bases. This CDR3 contains 16 residues.

V usage is TRBV10-3 and J usage is TRBJ2-7; weak D call: TRBD2 (5 bases). CDR1 is ENHRY and CDR2 is SYGVKD in the germline V gene. The CDR3 runs to 16 residues. V shed 3 bases and J shed 4 bases, with 19 bases lying between them. CDR3 DNA: TGTGCCATCAGTGAATTTGGCCGCGGGTTCTCATACGAGCAGTACTTC. It encodes CAISEFGRGFSYEQYF.

The V call is TRBV2, the J call TRBJ1-2, with D hard to call. The CDR3 loop spans 14 amino acids. Trimming stripped 4 bases from V and 0 bases from J, with 9 bases between. Looked up from germline, CDR1 is SNHLY and CDR2 is FYNNEI. CDR3 bases: TGTGCCAGCAGTGGACTCAGAGCTAACTATGGCTACACCTTC. Its protein is CASSGLRANYGYTF.

This clonotype was detected only a few times. The CDR3 here is CASSSRLAEYNEQFF. CDR3 nucleotide sequence: TGTGCCAGCAGTTCGAGACTAGCGGAGTACAATGAGCAGTTCTTC. V and J are TRBV12-3 or TRBV12-4 and TRBJ2-1, with TRBD2 identical over 9 bases. V was clipped by 4 bases and J by 4 bases; unmatched bases: 5. The CDR3 sequence is 15 residues long.

For the CDR3, the DNA is TGTGCCATCAGGGAGGTGGGGGCCCACGAGCAGTACTTC. This sequence encodes CAIREVGAHEQYF. The chain links TRBV10-3 to TRBJ2-4; D might be TRBD1 (6 bases). The assigned J gene may be wrong: the sequence end matches TRBJ2-7 better. The CDR3 contains 13 residues. Per the germline V gene, CDR1 is ENHRY and CDR2 is SYGVKD.

The chain recombines TRBV12-3 or TRBV12-4 with TRBJ1-2; D gene ambiguous. The CDR3 sequence is 13 residues long. Trimming took off 5 bases at V and 0 bases at J, with 7 bases between the two ends. The DNA of the CDR3 is TGTGCCAGCAGTCCGCTCTCTAACTATGGCTACACCTTC. Its translation: CASSPLSNYGYTF.

The chain couples TRBV6-5 to TRBJ1-1; no reliable D call. The CDR3 is made up of 15 amino acids. Per germline, CDR1 MNHEY and CDR2 SVGAGI. V was shortened by 2 bases and J by 11 bases, with 21 bases between the two germline ends. The CDR3 is CASSYTSRQIAFAFF. CDR3 nucleotides: TGTGCCAGCAGTTACACGAGCCGCCAGATAGCATTCGCTTTCTTT.

The V gene is TRBV7-2, the J gene TRBJ2-3, with a weak D call TRBD1 (6 bases). The ends were cut back, 5 bases at V and 6 bases at J, with 24 bases in the middle. The CDR3 extends over 17 amino acids. The germline V gene has CDR1 SGHTA and CDR2 FQGNSA. CDR3 DNA: TGTGCCAGCAGCGGACCCTTAACAGGGCACCGCAAGGATACGCAGTATTTT. Its protein is CASSGPLTGHRKDTQYF. Complete variable domain (other parts from reference TRBV7-2 and TRBJ2-3): GAGVSQSPSNKVTEKGKDVELRCDPISGHTALYWYRQSLGQGLEFLIYFQGNSAPDKSGLPSDRFSAERTGGSVSTLTIQRTQQEDSAVYLCASSGPLTGHRKDTQYFGPGTRLTVL.

This chain connects TRBV4-2 to TRBJ2-5, with D possibly matching TRBD2 (5 bases). Deletions cut 1 base from V and 4 bases from J, with 10 bases between. This CDR3 contains 14 residues. Germline V gene lookup returns CDR1 LGHNA and CDR2 YNFKEQ. CDR3: CASSQGVEGETQYF. DNA of the CDR3: TGTGCCAGCAGCCAAGGGGTTGAGGGAGAGACCCAGTACTTC.

This chain joins TRBV4-1 and TRBJ2-5, with TRBD2 as a possible D gene (6 bases). The DNA matches TRBJ2-7 better at its end, which makes the J call doubtful. This CDR3 is 16 amino acids long. Looked up from germline, CDR1 is MGHRA and CDR2 is YSYEKL. For the CDR3, the DNA is TGCGCCAGCAGCCAAGCTGAGGGACTTCTGTTTCCCGAGCAGTACTTC. It is translated as CASSQAEGLLFPEQYF.

The rearrangement links TRBV7-2 to TRBJ2-7, with D possibly being TRBD2 (6 bases). This CDR3 region has 15 residues. Germline-derived CDR1 and CDR2 are SGHTA and FQGNSA. Trimming removed 2 bases at V and 1 base at J, with 12 bases between. The CDR3 is CASSLWVGGSYEQYF. CDR3 DNA sequence: TGTGCCAGCAGCTTATGGGTCGGGGGTTCCTACGAGCAGTACTTC.

This clonotype has only one observation. The gene calls are TRBV6-6 and TRBJ1-1, with 9 positions matching TRBD1. This CDR3 is 14 amino acids long. V lost 6 bases and J lost 3; bases outside the gene matches: 5. Germline V gene lookup returns CDR1 MNHNY and CDR2 SVGAGI (reference sequence). The CDR3 nucleotides read TGTGCCAGCAGGGGACAGGGAGTGGACACTGAAGCTTTCTTT. It translates to CASRGQGVDTEAFF.

The chain combines TRBV20-1 with TRBJ1-2; D gene unclear. Germline V lookup: CDR1 DFQATT, CDR2 SNEGSKA (reference sequence). Trimming pared 2 bases from V and 6 bases from J, leaving 16 bases between. There are 14 residues in the CDR3. For the CDR3, the DNA is TGCAGTGCTAGAACTCGACCTGGGATTGATGGCTACACCTTC. This codes for CSARTRPGIDGYTF.

This clonotype was detected a few times. The chain uses TRBV12-5 and TRBJ2-1; a weak D match, TRBD2 (6 bases). V dropped 6 bases and J dropped 4 bases, with 16 bases sitting between them. Germline V CDR1 and CDR2: LGHNT, FRNRAP. The CDR3 length is 15 residues. CDR3 sequence reads: CASGDERVLYNEQFF. The CDR3 DNA reads TGTGCTAGTGGGGACGAGCGGGTACTATACAATGAGCAGTTCTTC.